This T cell receptor beta chain was captured by sequencing in a study of CD8 T cells in Susac syndrome. Random hexamers were used to reverse transcribe an amount of roughly 0.5 to 1 ug RNA. TCRdb ran MiXCR on the immunoSEQ multiplex PCR reads and lists one entry per CDR3 protein. The profile shows about 210,000 distinct CDR3 sequences, 95% of them singletons. The CDR3 sequence is 14 residues long. Trimming removed 5 bases at V and 0 bases at J, with 9 bases between. The V gene's germline CDR1 is LNHNV and CDR2 YYDKDF (reference sequence). This sequence joins TRBV15 and TRBJ2-3; weak D call: TRBD2 (6 bases). The TCR sequence derives from a human donor with multiple sclerosis. The specimen was CD4+ T cells from PBMCs. The CDR3 region has the DNA TGTGCCACCAGCGCGGGGCAGAGCACAGATACGCAGTATTTT. It is translated as CATSAGQSTDTQYF.